These 9 T cell receptor beta chains share one sample of origin, sequenced in a study of blood T cell repertoires in COVID-19. Clones were read by immunoSEQ multiplex PCR, and TCRdb kept only the in-frame ones, dropping some. The sample lists roughly 320,000 clones, 70% to 90% seen once, with over 3.5% in the top ten. The material sequenced was PBMCs or T cells enriched from blood (not recorded which). The source of these receptors is a young man who had recovered from COVID-19.

CDR3 protein: CASSNHRPRDEQYF. DNA for the CDR3: TGTGCCAGCAGCAATCACAGGCCCCGGGACGAGCAGTACTTC. The V call is TRBV28, the J call TRBJ2-7; weak D call: TRBD1 (5 bases). The V end was cut by 6 bases, the J end by 5 bases, with 17 bases between. The CDR3 contains 14 residues. Germline CDR1 and CDR2: MDHEN and SYDVKM.

The CDR3 region has the DNA TGCGCCAGCAGTGAGCGTCTAGCCGGAGGTGGTACGCAGTATTTT. Amino acid sequence: CASSERLAGGGTQYF. The chain has TRBV10-2 and TRBJ2-3; D possibly corresponds to TRBD2 (5 bases). This CDR3 spans 15 amino acids. Germline values: CDR1 WSHSY, CDR2 SAAADI. Trimming pared 2 bases from V and 8 bases from J, leaving 17 bases between.

This chain joins TRBV13 and TRBJ2-7, with 7 bases matching TRBD1. The CDR3 extends over 15 amino acids. Germline V CDR1 and CDR2: PRHDT, FYEKMQ (reference sequence). Germline trimming cut 5 bases from V and 3 bases from J; bases unmatched to any gene: 10. The CDR3 here is CASSEAGTADYEQYF. The DNA for the CDR3 is TGTGCCAGCAGCGAGGCCGGGACAGCGGACTACGAGCAGTACTTC.

This rearrangement joins TRBV10-1 to TRBJ2-1, with TRBD2 identical over 7 bases. With 5 bases clipped from V and 3 bases from J, the junction kept 4 bases outside the gene matches. The CDR3 extends over 14 amino acids. Germline-derived CDR1 and CDR2 are WNHNN and SYGVQD (reference sequence). CDR3 bases: TGCGCCAGCAGTCCAGCGGGAAGCTACAATGAGCAGTTCTTC. This codes for CASSPAGSYNEQFF.

Here the CDR3 reads CASSFGQGLSYEQYF. CDR3 sequence (DNA): TGTGCCAGCAGCTTCGGTCAGGGCCTCTCCTACGAGCAGTACTTC. V usage is TRBV5-8 and J usage is TRBJ2-7; D perhaps matches TRBD1 (5 bases). Trimming cost V 2 bases and J 0 bases, with 12 bases left between them. The CDR3 has 15 amino acids. Germline lookup yields CDR1 SGHTS and CDR2 YDEGEE.

The genes are TRBV5-5 and TRBJ2-1; D possibly corresponds to TRBD2 (5 bases). Germline assignment: CDR1 SGHKS and CDR2 YYEKEE (reference sequence). This CDR3 comprises 13 residues. Trimming cost V 6 bases and J 6 bases, with 13 bases left between them. The DNA for the CDR3 is TGTGCCAGCACTTCAAGCGGCGGCAATGAGCAGTTCTTC. Translation: CASTSSGGNEQFF.

The rearrangement uses TRBV19 and TRBJ2-3; TRBD2 agrees at 11 bases. Trimming at V came to 6 bases and at J to 3 bases, leaving 5 bases not matched to a gene. There are 15 residues in the CDR3. CDR1 and CDR2 (germline): LNHDA, SQIVND (reference sequence). The CDR3 loop is CASSLTSGVTDTQYF. DNA for the CDR3: TGTGCCAGTAGCCTGACTAGCGGGGTGACAGATACGCAGTATTTT.

The count of this clone is one. The chain links TRBV7-9 to TRBJ1-1, with a tentative D call TRBD1 (5 bases). The CDR3 sequence is 14 residues long. With 6 bases removed from V and 7 bases from J, the gap between germline ends came to 18 bases. Germline CDR1 SEHNR, CDR2 FQNEAQ (reference sequence). The CDR3 region is CASRPAQGPGEAFF. The CDR3 bases are TGTGCCAGCAGACCGGCGCAGGGTCCAGGTGAAGCTTTCTTT.

The chain has TRBV5-6 and TRBJ2-7; 7 bases are a match to TRBD2. Germline V gene data show CDR1 as SGHDT and CDR2 as YYEEEE. The CDR3 consists of 13 residues. CDR3 nucleotides: TGTCTGACGGGAGCTAGCGGTACCTACGAGCAGTACTTC. Its protein product is CLTGASGTYEQYF.